This TCR beta chain was obtained from a study of regulatory T cells in long-lasting Graves disease. Study-wide findings and caveats: Those with persistent disease had in common more public clonotypes (about 3,000) than new patients (approximately 890). TRBV28, TRBJ1-2 and TRBJ2-5 were segments that persistent disease favored. Examination was confined to peripheral blood, excluding thyroid tissue.

This clonotype was observed at least ten times. The antigen remains undetermined. Libraries of TCR beta came from iRepertoire HTBI primers plus Arm-PCR of CDR3 regions. TCRdb ran MiXCR on the multiplex PCR reads and lists one entry per CDR3 protein. The sample yields hundreds of thousands of distinct CDR3 sequences, less than 20% seen once. This sample's time point: persistent/refractory GD, antithyroid drugs over 5 years with positive TRAb. RNA extracted from PBMCs served as the sequencing template. CDR1 MNHNS and CDR2 SASEGT come from the germline V gene. CDR3 length: 12 amino acids. V was pared by 7 bases and J by 7 bases, with 13 bases between.

This clonotype was sampled from a female donor with Graves disease. This rearrangement joins TRBV6-1 to TRBJ1-1, with D unclear. The specimen was peripheral blood mononuclear cells (PBMCs), collected when the disease was refractory, from a patient treated with antithyroid drugs. The CDR3 DNA follows: TGTGCCAGCACCCAGGCAGTTGGTGAAGCTTTCTTT. It yields the protein CASTQAVGEAFF.